The 3 T cell receptor beta chains below come from one sample, sequenced in a study of response to subunit inactivated influenza vaccine. Each CDR3 protein is one row after TCRdb ran MiXCR on the RT-PCR reads. Seen here are 500,000 to 550,000 distinct CDR3 sequences, around 7.9% observed once, and the top ten hold around 13%. Sample: PBMCs from blood, taken around 25 months after vaccination. These receptors were taken from a man aged 50 to 69 who received an inactivated influenza vaccine.

This clonotype turned up a few times. The chain recombines TRBV6-2 or TRBV6-3 with TRBJ2-2, with D possibly being TRBD2 (6 bases). From germline, CDR1 is MNHEY and CDR2 SVGEGT. The CDR3 is 13 residues long. The V end was cut by 11 bases, the J end by 4 bases, with 14 bases between. The CDR3 reads CAARRGFTGELFF. CDR3 sequence (DNA): TGTGCCGCAAGGAGGGGTTTCACCGGGGAGCTGTTTTTT.

This clonotype was seen a few times. The CDR3 protein is CASRDLAGPQYF. CDR3 DNA sequence: TGTGCCAGCAGGGATCTAGCGGGTCCGCAGTACTTC. The chain joins TRBV21-1 to TRBJ2-7; TRBD2, the table's D call, was not compared with the DNA. TRBV21-1 is designated a pseudogene. The CDR3 runs 12 residues.

This clonotype came up many times. The rearrangement uses TRBV6-1 and TRBJ1-1; a possible D gene is TRBD1 (6 bases). CDR3 length equals 14 residues. The V gene lost 5 bases and the J gene lost 4 bases, with 14 bases spanning the gap. CDR1 and CDR2 from the germline V gene are MNHNS and SASEGT. The CDR3 DNA sequence: TGTGCCAGCAGTAAACAGGGTCCGGGCACTGAAGCTTTCTTT. Translation gives CASSKQGPGTEAFF.